This T cell receptor beta chain was captured in a study of blood T cell repertoires in COVID-19. Study-level information: Samples taken during acute and convalescent COVID-19 were collected in the United States, Italy and Spain.

Germline assignment: CDR1 SNHLY and CDR2 FYNNEI. The CDR3 covers 12 residues. Trimming removed 8 bases from V and 2 bases from J, with 9 bases in between. Per the study methods: Amplified reference gene primers provided the basis for estimating nucleated cell counts. Here immunoSEQ multiplex PCR was the method, and the copy in TCRdb shows in-frame clones only, minus some. Clonal size and the V and J genes are those of that table, whereas D and trimming came from the DNA. The sample includes 130,000 to 150,000 clones, roughly 90% of them seen just once. Sequenced: peripheral blood. The sequence came from a human donor in a cohort sampled during active COVID-19. This chain joins TRBV2 and TRBJ2-5; D call uncertain. CDR3 sequence (DNA): TGTGCCAGCTCCGTAGTACAAGAGACCCAGTACTTC. Its translation is CASSVVQETQYF.